The clone carrying this TCR beta chain was seen a handful of times. This entry is derived from a study of Graves' ophthalmopathy and Graves' hyperthyroidism. Germline loops: CDR1 GTSNPN, CDR2 SVGIG (reference sequence). The CDR3 contains 12 residues. Trimming took off 4 bases at V and 8 bases at J, with 14 bases between the two ends. As the template, RNA transcripts were used to amplify TCR beta CDR3 regions. HTBI primers primed a first-round RT-PCR, and a second-round multiplex PCR followed. TCRdb ran MiXCR on the multiplex PCR reads and lists one entry per CDR3 protein. The sample consists of hundreds of thousands of distinct CDR3 sequences, more than 20% of them appearing once.

Sample: peripheral blood. This chain connects TRBV30 to TRBJ1-2, with no clear D. The receptor comes from a woman between 18 and 30 years old with stable Graves' hyperthyroidism. The CDR3 bases are TGTGCCTGGAAAGTCGAGATAAAGGGCTACACCTTC. Encoded protein: CAWKVEIKGYTF.